This is a list of T cell receptor beta chains from one sample in a study of blood T cell repertoires in COVID-19. Sequencing was performed with immunoSEQ multiplex PCR; in TCRdb, only in-frame clones are kept and a portion is missing. The table shows approximately 490,000 clones, with about nine tenths occurring only once. The sample was PBMCs or T cells enriched from blood (not recorded which). These receptors were taken from a woman under 30 who had recovered from COVID-19. CDR3s include the opening cysteine and the closing phenylalanine or tryptophan. Each record gives: V gene, clone size, J gene, D gene, CDR3 protein, CDR3 DNA. D genes are given only for firm matches. The size entry is marked missing in some rows and otherwise reads once, few, many or a size class.

v_gene: TRBV5-4; abundance: NA; j_gene: TRBJ2-1; d_gene: NA; CDR3aa: CASSLGGPSGDEQFF; CDR3nt: TGTGCCAGCAGCTTGGGGGGCCCGTCGGGAGATGAGCAGTTCTTC
v_gene: TRBV7-2; abundance: NA; j_gene: TRBJ2-1; d_gene: TRBD2; CDR3aa: CASSLQGVAGAYNEQFF; CDR3nt: TGTGCCAGCAGCTTGCAGGGGGTAGCGGGGGCCTACAATGAGCAGTTCTTC
v_gene: TRBV5-1; abundance: once; j_gene: TRBJ1-1; d_gene: NA; CDR3aa: CASSHGGTEPEAFF; CDR3nt: TGCGCCAGCAGTCACGGAGGGACGGAACCCGAAGCTTTCTTT
v_gene: TRBV5-1; abundance: NA; j_gene: TRBJ2-4; d_gene: NA; CDR3aa: CASSRDGDLAKNIQYF; CDR3nt: TGCGCCAGCAGCCGAGACGGAGACCTAGCCAAAAACATTCAGTACTTC
v_gene: TRBV2; abundance: few; j_gene: TRBJ1-6; d_gene: NA; CDR3aa: CASSLDRSPFTLHF; CDR3nt: TGTGCCAGCAGTCTTGACAGATCCCCATTCACCCTCCACTTT
v_gene: TRBV3-1/TRBV3-2; abundance: NA; j_gene: TRBJ2-3; d_gene: NA; CDR3aa: CASSHPLEDTQYF; CDR3nt: TGTGCCAGCAGCCACCCTCTAGAAGATACGCAGTATTTT
v_gene: TRBV18; abundance: NA; j_gene: TRBJ2-7; d_gene: NA; CDR3aa: CASSPGQGNYEQYF; CDR3nt: TGTGCCAGCTCACCGGGCCAGGGGAACTACGAGCAGTACTTC
v_gene: TRBV5-1; abundance: NA; j_gene: TRBJ1-2; d_gene: NA; CDR3aa: CASSSFDFNYGYTF; CDR3nt: TGCGCCAGCAGCTCCTTCGACTTTAACTATGGCTACACCTTC
v_gene: TRBV6-5; abundance: few; j_gene: TRBJ1-6; d_gene: NA; CDR3aa: CATAAGRNSPLHF; CDR3nt: TGTGCCACCGCTGCGGGACGCAATTCACCCCTCCACTTT
v_gene: TRBV7-9; abundance: NA; j_gene: TRBJ1-5; d_gene: NA; CDR3aa: CASTLATSNQPQHF; CDR3nt: TGTGCCAGCACCCTAGCTACTAGCAATCAGCCCCAGCATTTT
v_gene: TRBV2; abundance: NA; j_gene: TRBJ2-1; d_gene: NA; CDR3aa: CASSAGGAPYNEQFF; CDR3nt: TGTGCCAGCAGTGCTGGCGGTGCTCCCTACAATGAGCAGTTCTTC
v_gene: TRBV20-1; abundance: once; j_gene: TRBJ1-1; d_gene: NA; CDR3aa: CSASYGYNTEAFF; CDR3nt: TGCAGTGCTAGTTACGGGTACAACACTGAAGCTTTCTTT
v_gene: TRBV5-1; abundance: NA; j_gene: TRBJ2-1; d_gene: NA; CDR3aa: CASSLSGTFDNEQFF; CDR3nt: TGCGCCAGCAGCTTGTCCGGGACATTCGACAATGAGCAGTTCTTC
v_gene: TRBV24-1; abundance: NA; j_gene: TRBJ1-1; d_gene: NA; CDR3aa: CATSDSGGPNTEAFF; CDR3nt: TGTGCCACCAGTGATTCGGGAGGGCCGAACACTGAAGCTTTCTTT
v_gene: TRBV7-2; abundance: few; j_gene: TRBJ1-2; d_gene: NA; CDR3aa: CASSLTTESNGYTF; CDR3nt: TGTGCCAGCAGCTTAACGACAGAGTCGAATGGCTACACCTTC
v_gene: TRBV6-5; abundance: NA; j_gene: TRBJ1-2; d_gene: NA; CDR3aa: CASSYRGNEYGYTF; CDR3nt: TGTGCCAGCAGTTACCGGGGGAATGAGTATGGCTACACCTTC
v_gene: TRBV12-3/TRBV12-4; abundance: NA; j_gene: TRBJ1-1; d_gene: NA; CDR3aa: CASSKTVSTEAFF; CDR3nt: TGTGCCAGCAGTAAAACAGTAAGCACTGAAGCTTTCTTT
v_gene: TRBV12-5; abundance: NA; j_gene: TRBJ2-2; d_gene: NA; CDR3aa: CASGPGQNTGELFF; CDR3nt: TGTGCTAGTGGCCCGGGACAGAACACCGGGGAGCTGTTTTTT
v_gene: TRBV28; abundance: NA; j_gene: TRBJ1-1; d_gene: NA; CDR3aa: CASSLVVGSGMNTEAFF; CDR3nt: TGTGCCAGCAGTTTAGTTGTAGGGAGTGGGATGAACACTGAAGCTTTCTTT
v_gene: TRBV18; abundance: NA; j_gene: TRBJ2-1; d_gene: TRBD2; CDR3aa: CASSPVQSGGVYNEQFF; CDR3nt: TGTGCCAGCTCACCGGTCCAAAGCGGGGGAGTCTACAATGAGCAGTTCTTC
v_gene: TRBV30; abundance: once; j_gene: TRBJ2-5; d_gene: TRBD2; CDR3aa: CAWSVGGGLRETQYF; CDR3nt: TGTGCCTGGAGTGTAGGCGGGGGATTGAGAGAGACCCAGTACTTC
v_gene: TRBV6-5; abundance: NA; j_gene: TRBJ1-2; d_gene: TRBD1; CDR3aa: CASSYGTGDPYGYTF; CDR3nt: TGTGCCAGCAGTTACGGGACAGGGGATCCCTATGGCTACACCTTC
v_gene: TRBV24-1; abundance: NA; j_gene: TRBJ1-5; d_gene: NA; CDR3aa: CATSEMDSNQPQHF; CDR3nt: TGTGCCACCAGTGAGATGGACAGTAATCAGCCCCAGCATTTT
v_gene: TRBV10-1; abundance: NA; j_gene: TRBJ2-1; d_gene: NA; CDR3aa: CASSEWRGRNEQFF; CDR3nt: TGCGCCAGCAGTGAGTGGCGGGGGCGCAATGAGCAGTTCTTC
v_gene: TRBV7-8; abundance: NA; j_gene: TRBJ2-7; d_gene: NA; CDR3aa: CASSRPGITDEQYF; CDR3nt: TGTGCCAGCAGCCGACCCGGGATTACAGACGAGCAGTACTTC
v_gene: TRBV10-1; abundance: NA; j_gene: TRBJ2-4; d_gene: TRBD1; CDR3aa: CASSDRGEDIQYF; CDR3nt: TGCGCCAGCAGCGACAGGGGTGAGGACATTCAGTACTTC
v_gene: TRBV28; abundance: NA; j_gene: TRBJ2-4; d_gene: TRBD1; CDR3aa: CASSLWGQGGDQNIQYF; CDR3nt: TGTGCCAGCAGTTTATGGGGACAGGGGGGGGACCAAAACATTCAGTACTTC
v_gene: TRBV28; abundance: NA; j_gene: TRBJ1-1; d_gene: NA; CDR3aa: CASSPGGFQETEAFF; CDR3nt: TGTGCCAGCAGTCCTGGAGGCTTCCAGGAGACTGAAGCTTTCTTT
v_gene: TRBV12-5; abundance: NA; j_gene: TRBJ2-1; d_gene: TRBD1; CDR3aa: CASGIGQGTNEQFF; CDR3nt: TGTGCTAGTGGTATAGGACAGGGTACCAATGAGCAGTTCTTC
v_gene: TRBV5-1; abundance: NA; j_gene: TRBJ2-7; d_gene: TRBD2; CDR3aa: CASSLTSGGDYEQYF; CDR3nt: TGCGCCAGCAGCCTAACTAGCGGGGGCGACTACGAGCAGTACTTC
v_gene: TRBV5-1; abundance: few; j_gene: TRBJ1-1; d_gene: TRBD1; CDR3aa: CASSLDGTGYTEAFF; CDR3nt: TGCGCCAGCAGCTTGGACGGGACAGGGTACACTGAAGCTTTCTTT
v_gene: TRBV7-2; abundance: NA; j_gene: TRBJ1-5; d_gene: NA; CDR3aa: CASSLNSYQPQHF; CDR3nt: TGTGCCAGCAGCCTGAATAGCTATCAGCCCCAGCATTTT
v_gene: TRBV4-2; abundance: NA; j_gene: TRBJ2-7; d_gene: NA; CDR3aa: CASSQVGGFYEQYF; CDR3nt: TGTGCCAGCAGCCAAGTCGGAGGGTTTTACGAGCAGTACTTC
v_gene: TRBV7-2; abundance: NA; j_gene: TRBJ2-1; d_gene: TRBD2; CDR3aa: CASSLGGLAGSEQFF; CDR3nt: TGTGCCAGCAGCTTAGGAGGGCTAGCGGGGTCTGAGCAGTTCTTC
v_gene: TRBV14; abundance: NA; j_gene: TRBJ2-5; d_gene: TRBD2; CDR3aa: CASSHHLRDYEETQYF; CDR3nt: TGTGCCAGCAGCCACCATCTCCGGGACTACGAAGAGACCCAGTACTTC
v_gene: TRBV12-3/TRBV12-4; abundance: NA; j_gene: TRBJ2-1; d_gene: TRBD1; CDR3aa: CATWDRGLNEQFF; CDR3nt: TGTGCCACCTGGGACAGGGGGCTCAATGAGCAGTTCTTC
v_gene: TRBV29-1; abundance: NA; j_gene: TRBJ2-2; d_gene: NA; CDR3aa: CSVERGANTGELFF; CDR3nt: TGCAGCGTTGAAAGAGGTGCGAACACCGGGGAGCTGTTTTTT
v_gene: TRBV28; abundance: NA; j_gene: TRBJ1-1; d_gene: NA; CDR3aa: CASRADVAEAFF; CDR3nt: TGTGCCAGCAGGGCGGATGTGGCTGAAGCTTTCTTT
v_gene: TRBV2; abundance: NA; j_gene: TRBJ1-2; d_gene: NA; CDR3aa: CASSDGGFHGYTF; CDR3nt: TGTGCCAGCAGTGATGGAGGTTTCCATGGCTACACCTTC
v_gene: TRBV5-4; abundance: NA; j_gene: TRBJ2-7; d_gene: TRBD2; CDR3aa: CASSSSGGDYEQYF; CDR3nt: TGTGCCAGCAGCTCAAGCGGGGGGGACTACGAGCAGTACTTC
v_gene: TRBV30; abundance: NA; j_gene: TRBJ2-1; d_gene: TRBD2; CDR3aa: CAWTPRGLAGDEQFF; CDR3nt: TGTGCCTGGACACCCCGTGGACTAGCGGGGGATGAGCAGTTCTTC
v_gene: TRBV18; abundance: NA; j_gene: TRBJ1-1; d_gene: NA; CDR3aa: CASLQGFNTEAFF; CDR3nt: TGTGCCAGTCTACAGGGCTTTAACACTGAAGCTTTCTTT
v_gene: TRBV2; abundance: NA; j_gene: TRBJ1-1; d_gene: NA; CDR3aa: CASEGNLNTEAFF; CDR3nt: TGTGCCAGCGAGGGCAATCTGAACACTGAAGCTTTCTTT